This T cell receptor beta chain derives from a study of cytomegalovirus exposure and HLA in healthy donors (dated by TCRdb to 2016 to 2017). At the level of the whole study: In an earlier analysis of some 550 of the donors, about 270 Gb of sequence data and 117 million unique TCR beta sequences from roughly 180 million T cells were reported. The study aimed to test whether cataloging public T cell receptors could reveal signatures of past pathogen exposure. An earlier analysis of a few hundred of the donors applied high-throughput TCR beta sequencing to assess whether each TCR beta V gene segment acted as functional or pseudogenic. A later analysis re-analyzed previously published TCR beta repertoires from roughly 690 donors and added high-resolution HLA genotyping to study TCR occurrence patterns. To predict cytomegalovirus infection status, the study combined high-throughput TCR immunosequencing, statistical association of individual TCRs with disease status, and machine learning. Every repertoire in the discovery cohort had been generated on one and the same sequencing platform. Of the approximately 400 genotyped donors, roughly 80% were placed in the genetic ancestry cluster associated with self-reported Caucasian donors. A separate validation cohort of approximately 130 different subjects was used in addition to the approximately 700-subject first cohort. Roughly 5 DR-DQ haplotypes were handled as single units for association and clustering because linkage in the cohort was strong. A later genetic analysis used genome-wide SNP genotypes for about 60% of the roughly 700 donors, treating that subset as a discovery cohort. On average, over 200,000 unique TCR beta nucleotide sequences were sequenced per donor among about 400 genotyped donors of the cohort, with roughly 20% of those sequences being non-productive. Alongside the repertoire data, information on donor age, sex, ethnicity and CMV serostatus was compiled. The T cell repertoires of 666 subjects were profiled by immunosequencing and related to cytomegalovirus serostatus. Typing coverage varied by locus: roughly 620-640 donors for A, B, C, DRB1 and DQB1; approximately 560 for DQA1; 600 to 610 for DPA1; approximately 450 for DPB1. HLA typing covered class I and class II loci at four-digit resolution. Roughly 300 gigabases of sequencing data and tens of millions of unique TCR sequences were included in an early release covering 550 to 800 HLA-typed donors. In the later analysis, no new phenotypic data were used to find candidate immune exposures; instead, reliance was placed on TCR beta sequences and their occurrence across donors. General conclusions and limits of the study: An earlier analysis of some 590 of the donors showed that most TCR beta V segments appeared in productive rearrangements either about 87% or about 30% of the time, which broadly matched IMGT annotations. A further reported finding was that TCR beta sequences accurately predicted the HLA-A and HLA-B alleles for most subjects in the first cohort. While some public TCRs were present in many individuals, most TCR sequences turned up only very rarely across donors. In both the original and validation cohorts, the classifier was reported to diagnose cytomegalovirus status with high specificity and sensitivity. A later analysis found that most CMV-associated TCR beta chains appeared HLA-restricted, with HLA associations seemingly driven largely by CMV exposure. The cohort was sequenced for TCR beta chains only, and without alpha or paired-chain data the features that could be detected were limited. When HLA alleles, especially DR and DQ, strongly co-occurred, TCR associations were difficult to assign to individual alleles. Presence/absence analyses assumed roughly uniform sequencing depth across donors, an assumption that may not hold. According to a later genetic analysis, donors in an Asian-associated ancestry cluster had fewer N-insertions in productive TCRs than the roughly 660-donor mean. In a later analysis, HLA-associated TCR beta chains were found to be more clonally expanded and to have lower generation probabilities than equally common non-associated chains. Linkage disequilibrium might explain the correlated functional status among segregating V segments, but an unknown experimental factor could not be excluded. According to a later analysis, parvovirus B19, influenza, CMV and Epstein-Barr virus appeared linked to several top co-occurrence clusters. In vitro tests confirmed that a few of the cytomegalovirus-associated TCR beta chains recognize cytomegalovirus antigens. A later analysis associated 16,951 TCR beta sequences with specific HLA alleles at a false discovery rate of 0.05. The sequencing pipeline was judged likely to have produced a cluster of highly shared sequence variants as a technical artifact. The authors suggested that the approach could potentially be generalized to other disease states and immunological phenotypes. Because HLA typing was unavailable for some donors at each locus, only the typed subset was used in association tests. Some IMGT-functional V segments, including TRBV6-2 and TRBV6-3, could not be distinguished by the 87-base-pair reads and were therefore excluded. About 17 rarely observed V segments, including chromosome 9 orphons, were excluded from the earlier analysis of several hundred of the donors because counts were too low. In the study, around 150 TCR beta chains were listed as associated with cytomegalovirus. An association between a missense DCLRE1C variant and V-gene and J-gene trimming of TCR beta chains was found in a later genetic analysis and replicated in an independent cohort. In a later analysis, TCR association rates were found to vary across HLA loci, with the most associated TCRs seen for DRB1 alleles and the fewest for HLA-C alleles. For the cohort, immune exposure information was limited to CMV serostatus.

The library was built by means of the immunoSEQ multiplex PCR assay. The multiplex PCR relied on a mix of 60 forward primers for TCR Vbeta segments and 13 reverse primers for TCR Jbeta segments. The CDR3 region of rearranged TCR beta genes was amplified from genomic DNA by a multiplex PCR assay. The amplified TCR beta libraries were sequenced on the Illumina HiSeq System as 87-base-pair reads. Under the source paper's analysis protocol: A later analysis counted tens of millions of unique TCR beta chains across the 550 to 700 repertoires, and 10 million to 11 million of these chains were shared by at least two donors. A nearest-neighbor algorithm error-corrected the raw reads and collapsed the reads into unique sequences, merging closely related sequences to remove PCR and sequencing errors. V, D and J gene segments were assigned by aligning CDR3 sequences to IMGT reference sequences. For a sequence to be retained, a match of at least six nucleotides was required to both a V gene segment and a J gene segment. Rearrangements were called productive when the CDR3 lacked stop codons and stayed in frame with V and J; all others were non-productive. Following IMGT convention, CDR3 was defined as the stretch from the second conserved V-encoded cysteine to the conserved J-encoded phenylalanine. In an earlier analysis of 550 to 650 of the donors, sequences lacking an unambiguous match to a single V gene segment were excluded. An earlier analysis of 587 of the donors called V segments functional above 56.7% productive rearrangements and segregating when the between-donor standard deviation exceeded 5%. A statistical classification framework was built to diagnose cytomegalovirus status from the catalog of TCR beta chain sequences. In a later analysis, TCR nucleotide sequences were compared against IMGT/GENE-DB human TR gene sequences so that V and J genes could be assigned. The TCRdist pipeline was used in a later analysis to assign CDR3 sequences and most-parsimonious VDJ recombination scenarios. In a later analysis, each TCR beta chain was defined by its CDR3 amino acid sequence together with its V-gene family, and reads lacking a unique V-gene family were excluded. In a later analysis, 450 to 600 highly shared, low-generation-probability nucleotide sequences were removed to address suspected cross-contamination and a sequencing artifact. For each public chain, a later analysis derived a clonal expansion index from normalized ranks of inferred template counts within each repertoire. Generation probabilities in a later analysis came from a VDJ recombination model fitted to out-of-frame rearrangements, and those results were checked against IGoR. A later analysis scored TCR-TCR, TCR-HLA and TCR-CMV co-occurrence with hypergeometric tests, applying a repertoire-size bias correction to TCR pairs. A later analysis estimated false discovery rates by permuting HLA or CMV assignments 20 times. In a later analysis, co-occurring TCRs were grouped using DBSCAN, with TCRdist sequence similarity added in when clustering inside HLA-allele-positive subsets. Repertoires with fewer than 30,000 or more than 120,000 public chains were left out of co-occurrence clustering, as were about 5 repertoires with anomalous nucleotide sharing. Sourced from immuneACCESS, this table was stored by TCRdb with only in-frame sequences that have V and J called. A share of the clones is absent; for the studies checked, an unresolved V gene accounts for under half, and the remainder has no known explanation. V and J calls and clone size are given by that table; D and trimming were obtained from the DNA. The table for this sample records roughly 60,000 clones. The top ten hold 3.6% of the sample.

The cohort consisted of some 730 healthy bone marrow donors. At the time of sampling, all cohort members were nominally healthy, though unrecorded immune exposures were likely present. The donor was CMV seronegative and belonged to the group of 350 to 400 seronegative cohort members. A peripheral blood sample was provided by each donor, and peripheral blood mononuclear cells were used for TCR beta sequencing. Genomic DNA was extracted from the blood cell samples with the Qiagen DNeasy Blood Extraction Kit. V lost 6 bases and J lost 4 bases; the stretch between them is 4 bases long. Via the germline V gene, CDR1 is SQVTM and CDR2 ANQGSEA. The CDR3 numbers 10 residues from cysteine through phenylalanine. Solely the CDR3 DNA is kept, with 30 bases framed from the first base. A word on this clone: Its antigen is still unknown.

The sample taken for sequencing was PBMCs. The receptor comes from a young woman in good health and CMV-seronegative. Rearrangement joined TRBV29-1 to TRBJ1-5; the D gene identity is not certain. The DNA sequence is TGCAGCGTCAGGAATCAGCCCCAGCATTTT. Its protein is CSVRNQPQHF.